The 4 T cell receptor beta chains below come from one sample, sequenced in a study of sequential checkpoint blockade in melanoma. Treatment defined: randomized to nivolumab then ipilimumab (arm A) or the reverse (arm B). Using immunoSEQ multiplex PCR, the repertoire was profiled, and TCRdb retains in-frame clones only, with some absent. The sample comprises about 30,000 clones, 70% to 85% of which are singletons, and 13% rests with the top ten. The input for sequencing was CD8+ T cells sorted from blood (inferred from file names), taken from a patient given nivolumab and ipilimumab in sequence. The receptors here all came from a human donor with melanoma.

This sequence joins TRBV7-9 and TRBJ2-1; the D gene is possibly TRBD2 (7 bases). This CDR3 is built from 15 residues. V was clipped by 6 bases and J by 8 bases, with 20 bases between them. The V gene's germline CDR1 is SEHNR and CDR2 FQNEAQ (reference sequence). CDR3 in amino acids: CASRQTGGKEDEQFF. The CDR3 coding sequence is TGTGCCAGCAGACAAACGGGGGGCAAAGAGGATGAGCAGTTCTTC.

The CDR3 coding sequence is TGTGCCAGCAGACTTTTTGGGACTGACTACGAGCAGTACTTC. Protein sequence: CASRLFGTDYEQYF. This sequence joins TRBV27 and TRBJ2-7; the D gene is possibly TRBD2 (6 bases). Trimming shortened V by 6 bases and J by 3 bases, and 15 bases separated the two germline ends. The CDR3 totals 14 residues. CDR1 MNHEY and CDR2 SMNVEV come from the germline V gene (reference sequence).

The rearrangement uses TRBV4-1 and TRBJ1-1; D not resolved. Trimming removed 4 bases from V and 2 bases from J, with 11 bases in between. Germline loops: CDR1 MGHRA, CDR2 YSYEKL. This CDR3 comprises 14 residues. The CDR3 region is CASSPGYRNTEAFF. In DNA form, the CDR3 reads TGCGCCAGCAGCCCAGGTTACAGAAACACTGAAGCTTTCTTT.

This chain joins TRBV27 and TRBJ2-7; 7 positions agree with TRBD1. V trimming: 8 bases; J trimming: 2 bases; junction bases outside the gene matches: 6. Germline CDR1 is MNHEY and CDR2 is SMNVEV (reference sequence). CDR3 size: 13 residues. The CDR3 here is CASALQGAYEQYF. The CDR3 DNA reads TGTGCCAGCGCCTTGCAGGGGGCCTACGAGCAGTACTTC.